This T cell receptor beta chain was identified during a study of T cells in localized non-small cell lung cancer. Clones were sequenced by immunoSEQ multiplex PCR, and TCRdb holds only the in-frame ones, with some missing. The sample lists 2,000 to 3,000 clones, approximately 24% occurring once. Germline CDR1 reads GTSNPN; CDR2 reads SVGIG (reference sequence). Trimming left V 8 bases short and J 1 base short, with 8 bases between. This CDR3 has 11 amino acids. To note about this clone: Its antigen remains unknown.

Study-wide results and caveats: Analysis by sequencing included only one tumor region, so heterogeneity remains possible. Median 57 top-100 tumor clones were shared with paired adjacent lung.

This sample comprised normal lung tissue next to the tumor, obtained before any cancer treatment. The TCR comes from a female donor with stage II lung adenocarcinoma. This chain joins TRBV30 and TRBJ1-2; no definite D call. CDR3: CAGLVNYGYTF. The CDR3 coding sequence is TGTGCCGGACTGGTTAACTATGGCTACACCTTC.